This TCR beta chain was captured by sequencing in a study of cytomegalovirus exposure and HLA in healthy donors. Worth noting for this clone: Its antigen is not known.

Although they were nominally healthy when sampled, donors likely had unrecorded immune exposures. The PCR contained 60 Vbeta and 13 Jbeta primers. TCRdb keeps only in-frame clones here, not all; method: immunoSEQ multiplex PCR. The repertoire consists of approximately 100,000 clones, with more than 80% occurring once and the leading ten covering 3.5% to 5%. Regarding the study as a whole: Accurate prediction of most subjects' HLA-A and HLA-B alleles from TCR beta sequences was reported. In a later analysis, TCR beta V- and J-gene trimming showed a link to a missense DCLRE1C variant. CMV serostatus was the sole immune exposure information available.

Germline V gene data show CDR1 as MNHNS and CDR2 as SASEGT. The V end lost 3 bases, the J end lost 1 base, and 13 bases lay between the germline ends. The CDR3 is 16 amino acids. The clonotype was recovered from a man between 25 and 39 years old in good health and CMV-seronegative. The sequencing sample was made of PBMCs. The chain joins TRBV6-1 to TRBJ2-1, with D tentatively TRBD1 (6 bases). The CDR3 DNA sequence: TGTGCCAGCAGTGATACAGGGAAGATATCCTACAATGAGCAGTTCTTC. Residues: CASSDTGKISYNEQFF.